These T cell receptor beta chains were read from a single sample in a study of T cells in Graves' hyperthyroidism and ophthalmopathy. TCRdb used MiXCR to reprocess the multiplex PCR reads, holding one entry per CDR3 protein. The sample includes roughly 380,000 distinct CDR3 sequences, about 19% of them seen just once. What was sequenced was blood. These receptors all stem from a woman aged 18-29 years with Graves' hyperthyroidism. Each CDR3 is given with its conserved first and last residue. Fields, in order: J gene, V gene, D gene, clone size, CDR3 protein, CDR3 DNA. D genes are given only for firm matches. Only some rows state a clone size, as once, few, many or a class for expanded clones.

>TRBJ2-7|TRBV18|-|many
CASSVLAEQYF
TGTGCCAGCTCAGTCCTCGCCGAGCAGTACTTC
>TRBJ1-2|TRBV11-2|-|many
CASSLDLGGGFYGYTF
TGTGCCAGCAGCTTAGATCTGGGTGGGGGATTCTATGGCTACACCTTC
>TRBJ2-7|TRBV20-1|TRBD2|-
CSAIGGANYEQYF
TGCAGTGCTATCGGGGGGGCCAACTACGAGCAGTACTTC
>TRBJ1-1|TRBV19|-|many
CASTRNTEAFF
TGTGCCAGTACCAGAAACACTGAAGCTTTCTTT
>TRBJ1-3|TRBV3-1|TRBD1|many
CASSQRYRDRAFSGNTIYF
TGTGCCAGCAGCCAAAGATACCGGGACAGGGCGTTCTCTGGAAACACCATATATTTT
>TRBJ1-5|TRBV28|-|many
CASSPGRQPQHF
TGTGCCAGCAGTCCGGGGCGTCAGCCCCAGCATTTT
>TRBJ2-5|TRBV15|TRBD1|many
CATSRGQGREYF
TGTGCCACCAGCAGAGGACAGGGGCGGGAGTACTTC
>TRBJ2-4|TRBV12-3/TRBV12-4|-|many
CASSLMISSVGAKNIQYF
TGTGCCAGCAGTTTAATGATATCCTCCGTGGGAGCCAAAAACATTCAGTACTTC
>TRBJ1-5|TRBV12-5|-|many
CASGFPRDGTSNQPQHF
TGTGCTAGTGGTTTCCCCCGGGACGGGACTAGCAATCAGCCCCAGCATTTT
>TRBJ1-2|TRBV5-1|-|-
CASSSGGGNYGYTF
TGCGCCAGCAGCTCCGGGGGAGGTAACTATGGCTACACCTTC
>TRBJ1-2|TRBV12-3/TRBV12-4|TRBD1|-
CASSFPGTGTYGYTF
TGTGCCAGCAGTTTTCCCGGGACAGGGACTTATGGCTACACCTTC
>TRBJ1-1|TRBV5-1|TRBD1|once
CASGQGATEAFF
TGCGCCAGCGGACAGGGAGCCACTGAAGCTTTCTTT
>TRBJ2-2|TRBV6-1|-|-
CASRPAVNTGDLFF
TGTGCCAGCAGGCCCGCAGTGAACACCGGGGATCTGTTTTTT
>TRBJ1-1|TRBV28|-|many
CASSLSGRGENTEAFF
TGTGCCAGCAGTTTGTCTGGGCGGGGGGAGAACACTGAAGCTTTCTTT
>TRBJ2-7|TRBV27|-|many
CASSEGGRFSEQYF
TGTGCCAGCAGCGAGGGGGGTCGGTTTTCCGAGCAGTACTTC
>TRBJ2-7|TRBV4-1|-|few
CASSQPFTRSYEQYF
TGCGCCAGCAGCCAGCCCTTCACTAGATCCTACGAGCAGTACTTC
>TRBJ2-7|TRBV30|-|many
CAWSFGGKAEQYF
TGTGCCTGGAGTTTTGGGGGTAAGGCCGAGCAGTACTTC
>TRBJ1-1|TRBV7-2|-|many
CASSRDWGGTEAFF
TGTGCCAGCAGCCGAGATTGGGGCGGCACTGAAGCTTTCTTT
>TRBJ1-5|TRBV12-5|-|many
CASGLNGPQHF
TGTGCTAGTGGTTTGAATGGGCCCCAGCATTTT
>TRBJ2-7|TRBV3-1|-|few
CASSPRAGLWVHEQYF
TGTGCCAGCAGCCCCCGGGCGGGACTGTGGGTCCACGAGCAGTACTTC
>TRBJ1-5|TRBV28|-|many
CASSLAQGDNQPQHF
TGTGCCAGCAGTCTCGCGCAGGGCGACAATCAGCCCCAGCATTTT
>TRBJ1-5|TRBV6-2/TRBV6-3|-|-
CASGRVDNQPQHF
TGTGCCAGCGGCAGGGTTGACAATCAGCCCCAGCATTTT
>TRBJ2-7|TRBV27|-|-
CASSWRENYEQYF
TGTGCCAGCAGTTGGCGGGAAAACTACGAGCAGTACTTC
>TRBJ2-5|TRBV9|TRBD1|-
CASSVFQGASQETQYF
TGTGCCAGCAGCGTGTTCCAGGGGGCCTCCCAAGAGACCCAGTACTTC
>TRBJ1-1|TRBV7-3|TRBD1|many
CASSRQGGAEAFF
TGTGCCAGCAGCCGGCAGGGGGGTGCTGAAGCTTTCTTT
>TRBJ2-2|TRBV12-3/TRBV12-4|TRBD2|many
CATQSRGGIPGELFF
TGTGCCACCCAAAGCCGCGGGGGGATACCCGGGGAGCTGTTTTTT
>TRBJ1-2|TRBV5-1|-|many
CASSFSLSPRGNYGYTF
TGCGCCAGCAGCTTTAGTCTCTCACCGAGGGGTAACTATGGCTACACCTTC
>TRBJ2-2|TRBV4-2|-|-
CASSQEVRTANTGELFF
TGTGCCAGCAGCCAAGAAGTGCGGACAGCGAACACCGGGGAGCTGTTTTTT
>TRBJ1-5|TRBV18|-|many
CASSASPTNQPQHF
TGTGCCTCTTCGGCCTCCCCCACCAATCAGCCCCAGCATTTT
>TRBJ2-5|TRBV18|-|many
CASSQGNRETQYF
TGTGCCAGCTCACAGGGGAATCGGGAGACCCAGTACTTC
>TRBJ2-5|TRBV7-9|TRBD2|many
CASSEGLARQETQYF
TGTGCCAGCAGCGAGGGACTAGCGAGGCAAGAGACCCAGTACTTC
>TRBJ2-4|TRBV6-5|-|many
CATNYLQLAKNIQYF
TGTGCCACCAATTATCTCCAACTAGCCAAAAACATTCAGTACTTC
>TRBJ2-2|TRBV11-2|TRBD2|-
CASRRTSSTGELFF
TGTGCCAGCAGGCGGACTAGCAGCACCGGGGAGCTGTTTTTT
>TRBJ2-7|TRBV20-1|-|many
CSAPSREIYEQYF
TGCAGTGCTCCCTCTAGGGAGATCTACGAGCAGTACTTC
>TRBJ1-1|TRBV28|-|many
CASSLYGGVLTEAFF
TGTGCCAGCAGCCTTTACGGTGGGGTGTTGACTGAAGCTTTCTTT